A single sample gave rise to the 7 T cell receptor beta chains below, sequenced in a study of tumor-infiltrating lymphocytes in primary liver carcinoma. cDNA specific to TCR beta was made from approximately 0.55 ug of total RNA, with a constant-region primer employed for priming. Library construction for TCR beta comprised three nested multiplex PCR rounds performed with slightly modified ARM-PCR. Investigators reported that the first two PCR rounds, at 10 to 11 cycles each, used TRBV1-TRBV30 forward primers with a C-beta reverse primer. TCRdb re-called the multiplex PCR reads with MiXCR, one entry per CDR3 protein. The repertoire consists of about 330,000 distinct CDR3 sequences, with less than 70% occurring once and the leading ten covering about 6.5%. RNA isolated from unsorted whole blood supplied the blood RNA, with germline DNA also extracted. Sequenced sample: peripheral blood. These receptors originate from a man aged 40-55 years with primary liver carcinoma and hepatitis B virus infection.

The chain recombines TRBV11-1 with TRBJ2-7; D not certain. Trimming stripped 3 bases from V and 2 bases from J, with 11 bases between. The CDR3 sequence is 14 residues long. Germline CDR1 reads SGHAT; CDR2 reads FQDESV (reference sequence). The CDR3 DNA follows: TGTGCCAGCAGCTTCGATATTGGGGCCTACGAGCAGTACTTC. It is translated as CASSFDIGAYEQYF.

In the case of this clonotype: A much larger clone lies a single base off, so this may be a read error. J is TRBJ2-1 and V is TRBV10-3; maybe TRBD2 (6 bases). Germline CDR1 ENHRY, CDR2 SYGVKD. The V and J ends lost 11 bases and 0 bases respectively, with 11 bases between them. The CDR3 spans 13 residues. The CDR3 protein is CAAGMTSYNEQFF. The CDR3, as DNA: TGTGCCGCGGGGATGACCTCCTACAATGAGCAGTTCTTC.

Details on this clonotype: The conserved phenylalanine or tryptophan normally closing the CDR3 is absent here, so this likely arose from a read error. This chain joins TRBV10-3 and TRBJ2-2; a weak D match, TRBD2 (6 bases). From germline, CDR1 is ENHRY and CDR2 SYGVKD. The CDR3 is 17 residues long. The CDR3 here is CAISGTLATTNTGGLFL. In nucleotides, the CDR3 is TGTGCCATCAGTGGAACTCTAGCGACTACGAACACCGGGGGGCTGTTTCTT.

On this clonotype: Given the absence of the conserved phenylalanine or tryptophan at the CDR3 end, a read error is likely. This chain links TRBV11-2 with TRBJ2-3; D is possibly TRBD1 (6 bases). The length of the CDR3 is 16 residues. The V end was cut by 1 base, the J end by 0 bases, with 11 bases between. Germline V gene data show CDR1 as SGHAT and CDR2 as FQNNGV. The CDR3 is CASSLAAGDSTDTQYL. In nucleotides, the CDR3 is TGTGCCAGCAGCTTAGCGGCAGGGGATAGCACAGATACGCAGTATTTA.

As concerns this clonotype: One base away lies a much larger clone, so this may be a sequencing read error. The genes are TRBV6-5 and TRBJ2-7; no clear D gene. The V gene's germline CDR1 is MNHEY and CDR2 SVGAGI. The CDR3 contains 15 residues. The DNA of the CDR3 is TGTGCCAGCAGTTACTCGAATAGCTACTCCTGCGAGCAGTACTTC. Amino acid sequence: CASSYSNSYSCEQYF.

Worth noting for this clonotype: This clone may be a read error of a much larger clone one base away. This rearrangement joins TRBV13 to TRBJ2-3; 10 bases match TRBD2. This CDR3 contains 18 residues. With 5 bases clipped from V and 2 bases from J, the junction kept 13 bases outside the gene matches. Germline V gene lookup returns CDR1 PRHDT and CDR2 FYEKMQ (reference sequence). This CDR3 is CASSPRASGRRATDTQYF. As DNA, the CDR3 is TGTGCCAGCAGCCCTAGGGCTAGCGGGAGAAGAGCCACAGATACGCAGTATTTT.

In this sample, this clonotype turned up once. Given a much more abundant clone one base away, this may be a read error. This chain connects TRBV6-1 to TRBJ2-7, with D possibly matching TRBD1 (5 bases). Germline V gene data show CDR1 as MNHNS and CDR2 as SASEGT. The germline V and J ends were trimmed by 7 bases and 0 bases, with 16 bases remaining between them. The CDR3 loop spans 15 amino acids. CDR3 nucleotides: TGTGCCAGCACTGACAGCGTTCCCGCCTCCTACGAGCAGTACTTC. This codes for CASTDSVPASYEQYF.